This T cell receptor (beta chain) was found in a study of chronic HIV infection and antiretroviral therapy. TCRdb analysed the 5' RACE reads with MiXCR anew, one entry per CDR3 protein. The table shows roughly 50,000 distinct CDR3 sequences, with over 15% occurring only once. Deletions cut 5 bases from V and 2 bases from J, with 10 bases between. Germline CDR1 and CDR2: SGHTA and FQGNSA. The CDR3 extends over 13 amino acids. The sample taken for sequencing was peripheral blood. The V gene is TRBV7-2, the J gene TRBJ2-7; D ambiguous. This clonotype was obtained from an adult who had HIV and had not received antiretroviral therapy, or was an uninfected healthy control (not recorded which). As DNA, the CDR3 is TGTGCCAGCAGCCCCCCAGCCACCTACGAGCAGTACTTC. Translated: CASSPPATYEQYF.